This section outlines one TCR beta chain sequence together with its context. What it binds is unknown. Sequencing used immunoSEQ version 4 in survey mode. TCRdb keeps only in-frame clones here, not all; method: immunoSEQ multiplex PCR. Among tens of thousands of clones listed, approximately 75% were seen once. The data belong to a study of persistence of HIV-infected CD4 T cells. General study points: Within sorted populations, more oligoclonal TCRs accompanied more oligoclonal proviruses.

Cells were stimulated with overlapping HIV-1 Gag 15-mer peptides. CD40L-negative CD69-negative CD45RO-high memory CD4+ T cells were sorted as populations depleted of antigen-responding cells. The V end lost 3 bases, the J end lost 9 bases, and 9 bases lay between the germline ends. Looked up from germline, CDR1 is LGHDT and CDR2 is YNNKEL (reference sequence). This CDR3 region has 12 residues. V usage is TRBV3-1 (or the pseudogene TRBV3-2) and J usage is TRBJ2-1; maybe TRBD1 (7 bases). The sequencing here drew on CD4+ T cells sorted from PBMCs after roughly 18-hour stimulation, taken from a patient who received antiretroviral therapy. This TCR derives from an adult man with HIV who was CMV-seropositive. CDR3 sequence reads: CASSHQGGEQFF. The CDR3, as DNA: TGTGCCAGCAGCCATCAGGGGGGTGAGCAGTTCTTC.